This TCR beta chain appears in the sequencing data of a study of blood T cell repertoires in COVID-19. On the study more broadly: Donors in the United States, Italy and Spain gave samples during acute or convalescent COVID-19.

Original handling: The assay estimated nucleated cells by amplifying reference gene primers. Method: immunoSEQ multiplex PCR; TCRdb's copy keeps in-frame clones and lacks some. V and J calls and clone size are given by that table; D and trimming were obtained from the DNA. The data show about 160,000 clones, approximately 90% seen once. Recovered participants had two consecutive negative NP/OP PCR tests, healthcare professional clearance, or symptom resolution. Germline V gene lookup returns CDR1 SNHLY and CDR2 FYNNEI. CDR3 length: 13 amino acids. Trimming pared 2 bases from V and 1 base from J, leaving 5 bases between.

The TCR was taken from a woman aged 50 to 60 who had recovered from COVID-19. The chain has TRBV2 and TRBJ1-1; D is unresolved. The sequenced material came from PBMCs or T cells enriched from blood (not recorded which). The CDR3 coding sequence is TGTGCCAGCAGTGAAAACAGGAACACTGAAGCTTTCTTT. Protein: CASSENRNTEAFF.